This TCR beta chain was sequenced for a study of T-cell reconstitution after alpha-beta-depleted transplantation in children. V was clipped by 2 bases and J by 0 bases; unmatched bases: 9. CDR1 is DFQATT, CDR2 SNEGSKA, per germline (reference sequence). The length of the CDR3 is 17 residues. Construction of the TCRbeta library involved unique molecular identifiers. One entry per CDR3 protein results from TCRdb running MiXCR on the PCR reads. The table shows roughly 500,000 distinct CDR3 sequences, with over 25% occurring only once. The origin of this receptor is a human donor who donated a stem cell graft to a child with aplastic anemia. The sequenced sample was PBMCs from the stem cell graft donor, obtained from the stem cell graft. The chain combines TRBV20-1 with TRBJ2-1; 8 bases agree with TRBD2. CDR3 residues: CSARPSTSASSYNEQFF. Written as DNA, the CDR3 is TGCAGTGCTAGACCGTCGACTAGCGCCAGCTCCTACAATGAGCAGTTCTTC.